The 23 T cell receptor beta chains below all came from one sample that was sequenced in a study of prognosis after radiotherapy for stage I lung cancer. Two-round multiplex PCR on genomic DNA was the method by which TCR beta CDR3 was amplified. Specific primers for each TRBV and TRBJ gene were what first-round PCR used. TCRdb re-analysed the multiplex PCR reads in MiXCR, keeping a single row per CDR3 protein. The profile shows over 15,000 distinct CDR3 sequences, 45% to 55% of them singletons. Sequences were derived from PBMCs, sampled before or after stereotactic body radiation therapy (not recorded which). The source is a donor aged 50 or older with non-small cell lung cancer.

This clonotype was recorded at least ten times. The rearrangement links TRBV27 to TRBJ2-2; the D is unclear. CDR1 and CDR2 from the germline V gene are MNHEY and SMNVEV (reference sequence). Trimming took off 2 bases at V and 7 bases at J, with 20 bases between the two ends. The CDR3 has 17 residues. CDR3 DNA: TGTGCCAGCAGTTTACTCCCCCGGATCCACTCGAGCGGGGAGCTGTTTTTT. Translated: CASSLLPRIHSSGELFF.

This clonotype occurred many times. The chain carries TRBV5-1 and TRBJ2-3, with 9 bases fitting TRBD2. CDR3 length: 15 amino acids. The trim removed 1 base at V and 5 bases at J, leaving 5 bases unmatched. Germline assignment: CDR1 SGHRS and CDR2 YFSETQ. CDR3 in DNA: TGCGCCAGCAGCTTGACTAGCGGGTTGTTAGATACGCAGTATTTT. Encoded protein: CASSLTSGLLDTQYF.

This clonotype was detected many times. The CDR3 DNA reads TGTGCCAGCAGTTTTAGTCCCTTTTTGGGAACTACGCTCCAAGAGACCCAGTACTTC. Translated, it gives CASSFSPFLGTTLQETQYF. V and J are TRBV28 and TRBJ2-5; D is undetermined. From germline, CDR1 is MDHEN and CDR2 SYDVKM. This CDR3 region has 19 residues. Trimming removed 3 bases at V and 1 base at J, with 24 bases between.

This clonotype was seen many times. The chain employs TRBV2 and TRBJ1-5; D call uncertain. CDR3 length: 13 residues. V was trimmed by 7 bases and J by 5 bases, leaving 12 bases between them. Germline loops: CDR1 SNHLY, CDR2 FYNNEI. CDR3 sequence: CASTLSGYQPQHF. DNA for the CDR3: TGTGCCAGCACCCTATCCGGGTATCAGCCCCAGCATTTT.

J is TRBJ1-4 and V is TRBV19, with D possibly TRBD1 on 6 matching bases. This CDR3 spans 18 amino acids. The germline gives CDR1 LNHDA, CDR2 SQIVND (reference sequence). The germline V and J ends were trimmed by 8 bases and 6 bases, with 28 bases remaining between them. The CDR3 is CASPKKNPGWTADEKLFF. CDR3 DNA sequence: TGTGCCAGTCCTAAAAAGAACCCCGGCTGGACAGCCGATGAAAAACTGTTTTTT.

The chain joins TRBV11-2 to TRBJ1-2; D gene uncertain. The CDR3 is made up of 13 amino acids. CDR1 and CDR2 from the germline V gene are SGHAT and FQNNGV. Trimming pared 10 bases from V and 4 bases from J, leaving 16 bases between. CDR3 coding DNA: TGTGCCACCAGTGCGGGCCTCCCCTATGGCTACACCTTC. It codes for CATSAGLPYGYTF. Full variable domain (remainder filled in from reference TRBV11-2 and TRBJ1-2): EAGVAQSPRYKIIEKRQSVAFWCNPISGHATLYWYQQILGQGPKLLIQFQNNGVVDDSQLPKDRFSAERLKGVDSTLKIQPAKLEDSAVYLCATSAGLPYGYTFGSGTRLTVV.

The rearrangement uses TRBV4-3 and TRBJ2-7; 9 bases agree with TRBD2. The CDR3 is 16 residues long. The trim removed 0 bases at V and 1 base at J, leaving 4 bases unmatched. Germline CDR1 is LGHNA and CDR2 is YSLEER. CDR3 DNA sequence: TGCGCCAGCAGCCAAGACTTCCTAGCGGGGTCCTACGAGCAGTACTTC. It yields the protein CASSQDFLAGSYEQYF.

This clonotype has a single count. The chain links TRBV30 to TRBJ1-1; 7 bases agree with TRBD1. V lost 1 base, J lost 2 bases, and 1 base stayed unmatched. Germline values: CDR1 GTSNPN, CDR2 SVGIG (reference sequence). The CDR3 loop spans 13 amino acids. The CDR3 DNA reads as TGTGCCTGGAGTGGACAGGGCAACACTGAAGCTTTCTTT. This encodes CAWSGQGNTEAFF.

V and J are TRBV6-1 and TRBJ2-7; 10 bases are a match to TRBD2. Germline CDR1 is MNHNS and CDR2 is SASEGT. The CDR3 is 17 amino acids. V lost 10 bases, J lost 7 bases, and 22 bases stayed unmatched. The chain's CDR3 is CAIRPSGTSVSLGEQYF. CDR3 nucleotides: TGTGCCATCAGGCCCTCCGGGACTAGCGTTTCCCTTGGTGAGCAGTACTTC.

This clonotype was counted ten times or more. The V and J genes are TRBV3-1 and TRBJ2-7; tentatively, D is TRBD1 (5 bases). The CDR3 runs 14 residues. Germline CDR1 is LGHDT and CDR2 is YNNKEL (reference sequence). Trimming shortened V by 4 bases and J by 4 bases, and 14 bases separated the two germline ends. Here the CDR3 DNA reads TGTGCCAGCAGCCCGTCCCAGGGTGTATACGAGCAGTACTTC. Amino acids: CASSPSQGVYEQYF.

J is TRBJ1-2 and V is TRBV6-5; no definite D call. V was pared by 0 bases and J by 6 bases, with 17 bases between. The CDR3 contains 16 residues. Looked up from germline, CDR1 is MNHEY and CDR2 is SVGAGI. The CDR3 bases are TGTGCCAGCAGTTACTCGATTTTCCAGTCTAAGGATGGCTACACCTTC. Translating it yields CASSYSIFQSKDGYTF.

This rearrangement joins TRBV7-2 to TRBJ1-2; D not certain. Germline loops: CDR1 SGHTA, CDR2 FQGNSA. The V end lost 0 bases, the J end lost 3 bases, and 5 bases lay between the germline ends. The CDR3 contains 13 residues. CDR3 sequence reads: CASSLARDYGYTF. The DNA of the CDR3 is TGTGCCAGCAGCTTAGCAAGGGACTATGGCTACACCTTC. The full variable domain, completed using reference TRBV7-2 and TRBJ1-2, is GAGVSQSPSNKVTEKGKDVELRCDPISGHTALYWYRQSLGQGLEFLIYFQGNSAPDKSGLPSDRFSAERTGGSVSTLTIQRTQQEDSAVYLCASSLARDYGYTFGSGTRLTVV.

The V and J genes are TRBV5-5 and TRBJ1-5; D is ambiguous. CDR1 is SGHKS, CDR2 YYEKEE, per germline (reference sequence). The length of the CDR3 is 15 residues. The V end was cut by 4 bases, the J end by 0 bases, with 11 bases between. CDR3 protein: CASSALQVSNQPQHF. CDR3 nucleotides: TGTGCCAGCAGCGCCCTACAAGTTAGCAATCAGCCCCAGCATTTT.

A single count supports this clonotype. The V and J genes are TRBV28 and TRBJ2-3, with D tentatively TRBD1 or TRBD2 (5 bases each). From germline, CDR1 is MDHEN and CDR2 SYDVKM. V was cut by 7 bases and J by 2 bases, with 19 bases left in between. The CDR3 spans 16 residues. Written as DNA, the CDR3 is TGTGCCAGCATTTTTTCCGAGGGGCGTTTCACAGATACGCAGTATTTT. Amino acids: CASIFSEGRFTDTQYF.

This clonotype was counted at least ten times. The chain recombines TRBV4-1 with TRBJ2-5, with D perhaps TRBD2 (6 bases). Germline CDR1 MGHRA, CDR2 YSYEKL. V lost 2 bases, J lost 3 bases, and 10 bases lay in between. The CDR3 spans 14 residues. CDR3 bases: TGCGCCAGCAGCCAAACGGGACTCGAAGAGACCCAGTACTTC. It yields the protein CASSQTGLEETQYF.

This clonotype is classed as medium-sized (0.01 to 0.1%). The chain employs TRBV7-3 and TRBJ2-1, with 10 positions matching TRBD2. J lost 1 base, V lost 6 bases, and 3 bases had no gene match. Germline CDR1 is SGHTA and CDR2 is FQGTGA. This CDR3 region has 15 residues. The DNA for the CDR3 is TGTGCCAGCAGTCGACTAGCGGGTTCCTACAATGAGCAGTTCTTC. This translates into CASSRLAGSYNEQFF.

On this clonotype: It is likely a read error: a sequence one base away is far more abundant. This chain links TRBV6-1 with TRBJ2-3; 13 nucleotides line up with TRBD2. Germline V gives CDR1 MNHNS, CDR2 SASEGT. The CDR3 covers 15 residues. CDR3 amino acids: CARSALAGGQDTQYF. The DNA for the CDR3 is TGTGCCAGAAGTGCACTAGCGGGAGGGCAAGATACGCAGTATTTT.

This clonotype was observed at least ten times. V is TRBV2 and J is TRBJ2-3, with a possible D match to TRBD2 (6 bases). Germline CDR1 and CDR2: SNHLY and FYNNEI. Trimming pared 4 bases from V and 0 bases from J, leaving 8 bases between. CDR3 length equals 14 residues. In nucleotides, the CDR3 is TGTGCCAGCAGTGTTGCGGGGAGCACAGATACGCAGTATTTT. It translates to CASSVAGSTDTQYF. Complete variable domain (other parts from reference TRBV2 and TRBJ2-3): EPEVTQTPSHQVTQMGQEVILRCVPISNHLYFYWYRQILGQKVEFLVSFYNNEISEKSEIFDDQFSVERPDGSNFTLKIRSTKLEDSAMYFCASSVAGSTDTQYFGPGTRLTVL.

J is TRBJ2-2 and V is TRBV6-1; D call uncertain. The CDR3 totals 17 residues. Between the trimmed V and J ends, which lost 0 bases and 4 bases, there was a span of 15 bases. The germline V gene has CDR1 MNHNS and CDR2 SASEGT. In DNA, the CDR3 is TGTGCCAGCAGTGAAGCGCCGTCCCACTTCGGCACCGGGGAGCTGTTTTTT. Protein sequence: CASSEAPSHFGTGELFF.

On this clonotype itself: One junction end disagrees with the germline gene, perhaps due to a read error. The chain carries TRBV28 and TRBJ2-2, with D unresolved. The CDR3 sequence is 18 residues long. Germline CDR1 and CDR2: MDHEN and SYDVKM. The CDR3 DNA reads as TGTTCCAGCAGTTTAAGTTCTGGTATTGGCAGTTTTGACGGGGAGCTGTTTTTT. It codes for CSSSLSSGIGSFDGELFF.

Worth noting for this clonotype: A junction boundary mismatches the germline segment, possibly from a read error. This sequence joins TRBV3-1 and TRBJ2-2, with 14 bases matching TRBD2. This CDR3 is built from 18 residues. CDR1 and CDR2 (germline): LGHDT, YNNKEL (reference sequence). The CDR3 sequence: CASSRGTSGSTCTGDLFF. DNA for the CDR3: TGTGCCAGCAGCCGTGGGACTAGCGGGAGTACGTGCACCGGGGATCTGTTTTTT.

This clonotype was observed many times. This chain joins TRBV6-5 and TRBJ1-1; no firm D call. The V and J ends lost 0 bases and 1 base respectively, with 6 bases between them. This CDR3 has 14 amino acids. Germline CDR1 and CDR2: MNHEY and SVGAGI. CDR3 residues: CASSYSAGNTEAFF. The CDR3, as DNA: TGTGCCAGCAGTTACTCTGCGGGGAACACTGAAGCTTTCTTT.

The V call is TRBV5-4, the J call TRBJ2-5; D is possibly TRBD2 (5 bases). The germline V and J ends were trimmed by 6 bases and 4 bases, with 16 bases remaining between them. CDR3 length: 14 amino acids. Germline V lookup: CDR1 SGHNT, CDR2 YYREEE (reference sequence). The CDR3 loop is CASMRAGLLETQYF. DNA for the CDR3: TGTGCCAGCATGCGGGCCGGGTTGCTAGAGACCCAGTACTTC.